Listed below are T cell receptor beta chains from one sample, sequenced in a study of control samples from healthy donors and cancer patients. Data came from immunoSEQ multiplex PCR; TCRdb stores just in-frame clones and leaves some out. The table lists about 100,000 clones, more than 75% of them singletons. Sequenced: blood. The receptor set was obtained from a woman between 50 and 59 years old in good health. Both conserved end residues are part of each CDR3. A D gene is named only where the DNA matches it firmly. Clone size is stated in some rows and not others, as once, few, many or a class when expanded.

>15|-|-|TRBV9|TRBJ1-2
TGTGCCAGCAGCCCTAGCCATTCAGGGGACTATGGCTACACCTTC
CASSPSHSGDYGYTF
>17|-|-|TRBV6-2/TRBV6-3|TRBJ1-6
TGTGCCAGCAGTTATTCCCTTCGGGCAGGCGATAATTCACCCCTCCACTTT
CASSYSLRAGDNSPLHF
>17|TRBD2|-|TRBV7-3|TRBJ2-3
TGTGCCAGCAGCGAATCTCCGGCGGGAGGGCCCCAAGATACGCAGTATTTT
CASSESPAGGPQDTQYF
>16|TRBD2|-|TRBV18|TRBJ2-1
TGTGCCAGCTCACCATCATCTAGCGGGAGGTATACTGAGCAGTTCTTC
CASSPSSSGRYTEQFF
>15|-|-|TRBV27|TRBJ1-2
TGTGCCAGCCACCCGTTTGGGGAGGCTAACTATGGCTACACCTTC
CASHPFGEANYGYTF
>18|-|-|TRBV27|TRBJ1-1
TGTGCCAGCAGTTTTTCTTTGACAGGCCCCACCGGGAACACTGAAGCTTTCTTT
CASSFSLTGPTGNTEAFF
>13|-|few|TRBV4-3|TRBJ1-1
TGCGCCAGCAGCCTGAGGATGAACACTGAAGCTTTCTTT
CASSLRMNTEAFF
>14|TRBD1|-|TRBV6-5|TRBJ1-1
TGTGCCAGCAGTAGGCCAGGGGGCTACACTGAAGCTTTCTTT
CASSRPGGYTEAFF
>14|TRBD1|once|TRBV6-6|TRBJ1-5
TGTGCCAGCATCATCGGACAGGGGGGTTTACCCCAGCATTTT
CASIIGQGGLPQHF
>14|TRBD1|-|TRBV14|TRBJ2-7
TGTGCCAGCAGCTCCGGGACAGTGTTCTACGAGCAGTACTTC
CASSSGTVFYEQYF
>14|TRBD1|-|TRBV23-1|TRBJ1-6
TGCGCCAGCAGGGACAGGGATTATAATTCACCCCTCCACTTT
CASRDRDYNSPLHF
>14|-|-|TRBV11-1|TRBJ2-2
TGTGCCAGCAGCTTAGCAGGTACCACCGGGGAGCTGTTTTTT
CASSLAGTTGELFF
>11|-|once|TRBV21-1|TRBJ2-1
TGTGCCAGCAGCAATTACTTCCGACAGTTCTTC
CASSNYFRQFF
>16|-|-|TRBV4-2|TRBJ1-5
TGTGCCAGCAGCCAAGATCGTTCGGGGGATCATCAGCCCCAGCATTTT
CASSQDRSGDHQPQHF
>15|-|-|TRBV4-1|TRBJ1-1
TGCGCCAGCAGCCAATTTGCAGCCATGAACACTGAAGCTTTCTTT
CASSQFAAMNTEAFF
>20|TRBD1|-|TRBV24-1|TRBJ2-5
TGTGCCACCAGTGATCGGAGAAAACGGGACAGGGACGAGGTCCAAGAGACCCAGTACTTC
CATSDRRKRDRDEVQETQYF
>11|-|-|TRBV12-3/TRBV12-4|TRBJ1-2
TGTGCCAGCAGTGTGATGAATGGCTACACCTTC
CASSVMNGYTF
>13|-|-|TRBV7-8|TRBJ2-2
TGTGCCAGCAGCTTTTCGGGAACCGGGGAGCTGTTTTTT
CASSFSGTGELFF
>13|-|-|TRBV30|TRBJ1-2
TGTGCCTGGATAGGGCGGGTATCCTATGGCTACACCTTC
CAWIGRVSYGYTF
>15|-|-|TRBV10-2|TRBJ1-3
TGCGCCAGCAGTGACAAGGATCGCGGGGGAAACACCATATATTTT
CASSDKDRGGNTIYF
>16|TRBD2|-|TRBV30|TRBJ2-5
TGTGCCTGGGATAAGGGTGGGACTAGCGGGAGCGAGACCCAGTACTTC
CAWDKGGTSGSETQYF
>15|TRBD2|-|TRBV29-1|TRBJ2-1
TGCAGCATCAAATCTAGCGGCATTTCAGAAGGTGAGCAGTTCTTC
CSIKSSGISEGEQFF
>15|-|-|TRBV6-1|TRBJ1-5
TGTGCCAGCAGTGAAATAGGGCTCTATAATCAGCCCCAGCATTTT
CASSEIGLYNQPQHF
>12|-|-|TRBV19|TRBJ2-7
TGTGCCAGTAGTATTGGCGGATACGAGCAGTACTTC
CASSIGGYEQYF
>15|TRBD2|-|TRBV6-2/TRBV6-3|TRBJ2-1
TGTGCCAGCAGTTTAGCGGGATGGGCCTACAATGAGCAGTTCTTC
CASSLAGWAYNEQFF
>16|TRBD1|-|TRBV28|TRBJ1-2
TGTGCCAGCAGTTTACCCCCCCGGACAGGGAACTATGGCTACACCTTC
CASSLPPRTGNYGYTF
>12|-|-|TRBV10-3|TRBJ2-2
TGTGCCACGGCCCAAATAGTCGGGGAGCTGTTTTTT
CATAQIVGELFF
>13|-|-|TRBV30|TRBJ2-1
TGTGCCTGGATCTTCGACTCCTACAATGAGCAGTTCTTC
CAWIFDSYNEQFF
>14|-|-|TRBV21-1|TRBJ1-2
TGTGCCAGCAGCAAAAACCAGGTGGGGTATGGCTACACCTTC
CASSKNQVGYGYTF
>17|TRBD2|-|TRBV4-2|TRBJ2-3
TGTGCCAGCAGCCACGGACTAGCGGGGGGCGAGGGAGATACGCAGTATTTT
CASSHGLAGGEGDTQYF
>16|-|-|TRBV19|TRBJ2-7
TGTGCCAGTAGTGCCCGAGGGGGGAGGGGATCCTACGAGCAGTACTTC
CASSARGGRGSYEQYF
>15|TRBD1|once|TRBV19|TRBJ2-2
TGTGCCACCCAGCCCGGAACAGGGGACACCGGGGAGCTGTTTTTT
CATQPGTGDTGELFF
>12|-|-|TRBV3-1/TRBV3-2|TRBJ2-5
TGTGCCAGCAGCCAATCGGTCGAGACCCAGTACTTC
CASSQSVETQYF
>16|-|-|TRBV5-1|TRBJ1-2
TGCGCCAGCAGCTTTATGGAGACAGGATCTAACTATGGCTACACCTTC
CASSFMETGSNYGYTF
>20|TRBD2|-|TRBV4-1|TRBJ2-5
TGCGCCAGCAGCCAAGAGGGACTAGCGGGGGGATCCTCGTACCAAGAGACCCAGTACTTC
CASSQEGLAGGSSYQETQYF
>18|TRBD2|-|TRBV3-1/TRBV3-2|TRBJ2-5
TGTGCCAGCAGCCACCACCCCCCCACTAGCGGGGGGCAAGAGACCCAGTACTTC
CASSHHPPTSGGQETQYF
>15|-|-|TRBV5-3|TRBJ2-1
TGTGCCAGAAGCGATCCCCGGGACACCTACAATGAGCAGTTCTTC
CARSDPRDTYNEQFF
>16|TRBD1|-|TRBV19|TRBJ2-3
TGTGCCAGTAGCCACCCTCCGGGACAGTCGGAGGATACGCAGTATTTT
CASSHPPGQSEDTQYF
>13|-|-|TRBV27|TRBJ2-3
TGTGCCACAAGCCGGCCTAATCTAGATACGCAGTATTTT
CATSRPNLDTQYF
>14|-|few|TRBV28|TRBJ2-4
TGTGCCAGCAGAAAAAGGCTAGCCAAAAACATTCAGTACTTC
CASRKRLAKNIQYF
>14|-|-|TRBV15|TRBJ1-1
TGTGCCACCAGCAGAGGGAGGGCGAACACTGAAGCTTTCTTT
CATSRGRANTEAFF
>13|-|-|TRBV7-8|TRBJ1-5
TGTGCCAGCAGTCGGGCAGGGGACGGCCCCCAGCATTTT
CASSRAGDGPQHF
>22|TRBD1|-|TRBV27|TRBJ1-5
TGTGCCAGCAGCCCACGAGGAATGCAGGGGACAGGGGGACTTTTGGGCAATCAGCCCCAGCATTTT
CASSPRGMQGTGGLLGNQPQHF
>15|-|-|TRBV5-6|TRBJ1-5
TGTGCCAGCAGCTTGGCCGGGGGTGGATGGCAGCCCCAGCATTTT
CASSLAGGGWQPQHF
>14|-|-|TRBV7-9|TRBJ1-2
TGTGCCAGCAGCTTAGTGAGGGATTGGTATGGCTACACCTTC
CASSLVRDWYGYTF
>13|-|-|TRBV2|TRBJ2-7
TGTGCCAGCAGTCGGGAGCGCGGATACGAGCAGTACTTC
CASSRERGYEQYF
>17|-|-|TRBV5-1|TRBJ2-5
TGCGCCAGCAGCTTGCTGGGGGCAGGCAGTGTCCCAGAGACCCAGTACTTC
CASSLLGAGSVPETQYF
>14|-|few|TRBV1|TRBJ1-2
TGCACCAGCAGCCAAGGCAGACGCGACTATGGCTACACCTTC
CTSSQGRRDYGYTF
>12|-|-|TRBV24-1|TRBJ1-2
TGTGCCACCAGTGACCCCACTTATGGCTACACCTTC
CATSDPTYGYTF